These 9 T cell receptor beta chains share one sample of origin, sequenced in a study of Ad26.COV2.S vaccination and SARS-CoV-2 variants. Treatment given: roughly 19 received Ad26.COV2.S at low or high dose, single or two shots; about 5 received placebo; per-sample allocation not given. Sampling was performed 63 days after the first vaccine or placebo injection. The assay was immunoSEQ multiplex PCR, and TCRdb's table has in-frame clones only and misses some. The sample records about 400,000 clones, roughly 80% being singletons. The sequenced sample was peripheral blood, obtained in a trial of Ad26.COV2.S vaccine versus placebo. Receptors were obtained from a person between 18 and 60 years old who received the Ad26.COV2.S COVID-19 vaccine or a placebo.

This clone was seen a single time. The CDR3 DNA follows: TGTGCCAGCAGGCCGAGGGACGGGAGCTCCTACAATGAGCAGTTCTTC. This encodes CASRPRDGSSYNEQFF. The chain recombines TRBV11-3 with TRBJ2-1; tentative D call: TRBD2 (6 bases). The CDR3 consists of 16 residues. Trimming stripped 6 bases from V and 0 bases from J, with 15 bases between. The V gene's germline CDR1 is SGHNT and CDR2 YENEEA.

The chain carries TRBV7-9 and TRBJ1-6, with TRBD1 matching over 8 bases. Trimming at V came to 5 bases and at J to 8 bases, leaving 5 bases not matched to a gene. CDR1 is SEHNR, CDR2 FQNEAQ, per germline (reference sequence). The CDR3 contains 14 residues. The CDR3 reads CASSPTGEYSPLHF. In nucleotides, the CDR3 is TGTGCCAGCAGCCCGACAGGGGAATATTCACCCCTCCACTTT. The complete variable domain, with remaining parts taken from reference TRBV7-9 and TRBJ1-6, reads DTGVSQNPRHKITKRGQNVTFRCDPISEHNRLYWYRQTLGQGPEFLTYFQNEAQLEKSRLLSDRFSAERPKGSFSTLEIQRTEQGDSAMYLCASSPTGEYSPLHFGNGTRLTVT.

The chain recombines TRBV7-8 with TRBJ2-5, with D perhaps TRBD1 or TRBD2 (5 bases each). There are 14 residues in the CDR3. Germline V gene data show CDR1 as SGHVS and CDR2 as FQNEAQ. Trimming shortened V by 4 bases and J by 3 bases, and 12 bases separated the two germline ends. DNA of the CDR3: TGTGCCAGCAGCTCCCGGGACCCTAAAGAGACCCAGTACTTC. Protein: CASSSRDPKETQYF.

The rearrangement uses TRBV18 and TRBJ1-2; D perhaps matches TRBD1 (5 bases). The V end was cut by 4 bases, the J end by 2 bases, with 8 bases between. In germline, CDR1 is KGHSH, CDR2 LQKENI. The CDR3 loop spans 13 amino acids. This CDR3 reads CASSRQLNYGYTF. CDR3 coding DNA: TGTGCCAGCTCACGACAGCTGAACTATGGCTACACCTTC. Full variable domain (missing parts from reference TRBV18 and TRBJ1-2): NAGVMQNPRHLVRRRGQEARLRCSPMKGHSHVYWYRQLPEEGLKFMVYLQKENIIDESGMPKERFSAEFPKEGPSILRIQQVVRGDSAAYFCASSRQLNYGYTFGSGTRLTVV.

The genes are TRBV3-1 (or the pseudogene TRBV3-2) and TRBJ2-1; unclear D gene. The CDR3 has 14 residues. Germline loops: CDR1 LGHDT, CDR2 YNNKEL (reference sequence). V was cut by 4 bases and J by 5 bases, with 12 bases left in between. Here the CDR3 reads CASSPSGLDNEQFF. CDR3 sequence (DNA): TGTGCCAGCAGCCCCTCTGGGTTGGACAATGAGCAGTTCTTC.

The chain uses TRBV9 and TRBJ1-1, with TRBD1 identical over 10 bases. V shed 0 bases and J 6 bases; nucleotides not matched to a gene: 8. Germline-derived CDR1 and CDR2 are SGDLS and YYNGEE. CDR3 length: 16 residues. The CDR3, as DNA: TGTGCCAGCAGCGTAGGGACAGGGGGAGGGAGGGCTGAAGCTTTCTTT. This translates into CASSVGTGGGRAEAFF.

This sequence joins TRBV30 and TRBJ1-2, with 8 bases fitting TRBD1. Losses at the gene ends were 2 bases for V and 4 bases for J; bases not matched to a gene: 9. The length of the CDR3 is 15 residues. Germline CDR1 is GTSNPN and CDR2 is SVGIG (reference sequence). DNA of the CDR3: TGTGCCTGGAGTTTCCCCGACAGGGGAGTCTATGGCTACACCTTC. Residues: CAWSFPDRGVYGYTF.

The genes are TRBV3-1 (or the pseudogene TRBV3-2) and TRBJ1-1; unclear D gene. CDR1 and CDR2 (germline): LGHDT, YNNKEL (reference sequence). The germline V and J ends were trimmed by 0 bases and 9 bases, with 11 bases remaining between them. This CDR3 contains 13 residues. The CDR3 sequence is CASSQDIARQAFF. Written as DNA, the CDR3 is TGTGCCAGCAGCCAAGATATCGCCAGGCAAGCTTTCTTT.

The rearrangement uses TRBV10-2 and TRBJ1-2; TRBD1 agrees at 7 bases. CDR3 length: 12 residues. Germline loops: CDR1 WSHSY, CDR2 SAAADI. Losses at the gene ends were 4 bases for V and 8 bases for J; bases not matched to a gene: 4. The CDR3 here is CASSVNRGGYTF. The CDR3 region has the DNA TGCGCCAGCAGTGTTAACAGGGGCGGCTACACCTTC.